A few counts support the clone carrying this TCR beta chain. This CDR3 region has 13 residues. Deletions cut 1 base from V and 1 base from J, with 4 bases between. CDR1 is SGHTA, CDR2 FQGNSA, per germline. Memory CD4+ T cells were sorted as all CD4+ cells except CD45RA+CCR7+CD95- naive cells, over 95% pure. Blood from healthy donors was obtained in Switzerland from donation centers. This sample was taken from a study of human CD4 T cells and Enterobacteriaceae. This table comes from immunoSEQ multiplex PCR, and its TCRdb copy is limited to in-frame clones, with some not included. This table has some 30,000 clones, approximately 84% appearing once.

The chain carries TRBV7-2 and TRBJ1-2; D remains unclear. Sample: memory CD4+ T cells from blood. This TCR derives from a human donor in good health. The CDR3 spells CASSLDSNYGYTF. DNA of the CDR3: TGTGCCAGCAGCTTAGACAGTAACTATGGCTACACCTTC.